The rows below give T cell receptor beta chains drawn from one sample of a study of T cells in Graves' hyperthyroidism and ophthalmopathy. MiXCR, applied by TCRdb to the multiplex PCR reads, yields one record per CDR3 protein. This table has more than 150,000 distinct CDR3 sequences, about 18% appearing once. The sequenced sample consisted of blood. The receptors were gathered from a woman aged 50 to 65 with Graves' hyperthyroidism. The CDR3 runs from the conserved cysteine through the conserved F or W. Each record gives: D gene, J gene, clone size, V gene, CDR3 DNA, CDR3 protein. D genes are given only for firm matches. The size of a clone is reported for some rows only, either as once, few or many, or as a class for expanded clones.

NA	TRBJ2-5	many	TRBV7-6	TGTGCCAGCAGCTTGGGTTCAGAGACCCAGTACTTC	CASSLGSETQYF
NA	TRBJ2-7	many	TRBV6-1	TGTGCCAGCACCCTCCCCGAGGTGGGTGCCCCCTACGAGCAGTACTTC	CASTLPEVGAPYEQYF
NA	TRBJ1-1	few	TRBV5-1	TGCGCCAGCAGCTTGAACAGGGCCACTGAAGCTTTCTTT	CASSLNRATEAFF
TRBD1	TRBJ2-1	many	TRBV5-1	TGCGCCAGCAGCTTGGGGGGACAGGGAAATGAGCAGTTCTTC	CASSLGGQGNEQFF
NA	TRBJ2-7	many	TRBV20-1	TGCAGTGCTTACAGGGACTACGAGCAGTACTTC	CSAYRDYEQYF
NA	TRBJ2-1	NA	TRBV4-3	TGCGCCAGCAGCTCTCGGTTGAACAATGAGCAGTTCTTC	CASSSRLNNEQFF
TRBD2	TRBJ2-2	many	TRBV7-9	TGTGCCAGCAGCCCTAGCGGCTCGAACACCGGGGAGCTGTTTTTT	CASSPSGSNTGELFF
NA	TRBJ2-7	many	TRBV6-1	TGTGCCAGCGCCGCGTCCGGGGCCGCCTACGAGCAGTACTTC	CASAASGAAYEQYF
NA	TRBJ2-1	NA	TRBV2	TGTGCCAGCAGCAACACGACCGGTCGTGAGCAGTTCTTC	CASSNTTGREQFF
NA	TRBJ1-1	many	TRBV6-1	TGTGCCAGCGGGAGAGGTACTGAAGCTTTCTTT	CASGRGTEAFF
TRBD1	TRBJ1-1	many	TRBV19	TGTGCCAGTAGTATACTCAGGGGGTCAATGAACACTGAAGCTTTCTTT	CASSILRGSMNTEAFF
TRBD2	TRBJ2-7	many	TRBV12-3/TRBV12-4	TGTGCCAGCAGTTTCGGGGAGGGCTACGAGCAGTACTTC	CASSFGEGYEQYF
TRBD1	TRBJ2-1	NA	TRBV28	TGTGCCATCCTGGACAGGTCCCCATCCTCCTACAATGAGCAGTTCTTC	CAILDRSPSSYNEQFF
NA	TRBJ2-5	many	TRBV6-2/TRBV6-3	TGTGCCAGCAGTTACCCTCCCTTCTTAACCCAGTACTTC	CASSYPPFLTQYF
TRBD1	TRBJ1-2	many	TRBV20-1	TGCAGTGCTACCCCTGACAGGGTCTATGGCTACACCTTC	CSATPDRVYGYTF